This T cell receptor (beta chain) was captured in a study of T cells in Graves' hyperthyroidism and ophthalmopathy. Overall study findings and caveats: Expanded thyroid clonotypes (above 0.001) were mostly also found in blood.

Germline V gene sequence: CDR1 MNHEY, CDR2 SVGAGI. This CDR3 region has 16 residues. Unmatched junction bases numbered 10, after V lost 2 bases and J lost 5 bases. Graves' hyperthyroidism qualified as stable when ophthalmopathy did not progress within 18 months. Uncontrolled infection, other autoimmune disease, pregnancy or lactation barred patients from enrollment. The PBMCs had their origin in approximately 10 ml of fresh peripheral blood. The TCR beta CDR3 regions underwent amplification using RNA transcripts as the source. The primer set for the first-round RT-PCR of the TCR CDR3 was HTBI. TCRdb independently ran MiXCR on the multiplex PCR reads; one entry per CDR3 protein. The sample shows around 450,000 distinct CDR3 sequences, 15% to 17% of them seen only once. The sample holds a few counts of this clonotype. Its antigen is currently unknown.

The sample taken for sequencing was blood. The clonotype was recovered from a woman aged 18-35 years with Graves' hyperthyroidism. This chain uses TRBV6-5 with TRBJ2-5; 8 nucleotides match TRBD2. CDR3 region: CASSYGAGGPRETQYF. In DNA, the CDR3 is TGTGCCAGCAGTTACGGCGCGGGGGGCCCCCGGGAGACCCAGTACTTC.